This TCR beta chain is drawn from a study of vaccination effects on CD4 cells after COVID-19. Note on this clone: Its target is not known.

Sequencing used immunoSEQ multiplex PCR; TCRdb keeps in-frame clones, though not all of them. There are just under 65,000 clones in the sample; around three quarters occur only once, and about 3.7% lies in the top ten. Study-wide results and limits: After vaccination, at late timepoints, clones induced by infection and by vaccine contracted markedly. Small numbers of convalescent patients limited the study. It also lacked early post-infection timepoints.

Germline assignment: CDR1 SGHTA and CDR2 FQGNSA. The CDR3 length is 13 residues. V gave up 3 bases and J gave up 3 bases, with 6 bases separating them. ViraFEST assay sequencing came after antigen-specific CD4+ T cells were expanded with viral peptide pools. Having been cultured for under twelve days, the cells underwent CD4+ T cell isolation. Neither prior SARS-CoV-2 infection nor positive nucleocapsid antibodies were present in the vaccine recipients. Half the medium was replaced with IL-2 medium on days 3 and 7. The clonotype was recovered from a human donor who received a COVID-19 vaccine. The chain carries TRBV7-2 and TRBJ1-5; no clear D. Sequences were derived from CD4+ T cells from PBMCs cultured with HCoV-OC43 spike peptides, sampled before COVID-19 vaccination. The subset was: HCoV-OC43 spike overlapping peptide pool stimulation. The CDR3 nucleotides are TGTGCCAGCAGCTTCCGGAACAATCAGCCCCAGCATTTT. Translating gives CASSFRNNQPQHF.